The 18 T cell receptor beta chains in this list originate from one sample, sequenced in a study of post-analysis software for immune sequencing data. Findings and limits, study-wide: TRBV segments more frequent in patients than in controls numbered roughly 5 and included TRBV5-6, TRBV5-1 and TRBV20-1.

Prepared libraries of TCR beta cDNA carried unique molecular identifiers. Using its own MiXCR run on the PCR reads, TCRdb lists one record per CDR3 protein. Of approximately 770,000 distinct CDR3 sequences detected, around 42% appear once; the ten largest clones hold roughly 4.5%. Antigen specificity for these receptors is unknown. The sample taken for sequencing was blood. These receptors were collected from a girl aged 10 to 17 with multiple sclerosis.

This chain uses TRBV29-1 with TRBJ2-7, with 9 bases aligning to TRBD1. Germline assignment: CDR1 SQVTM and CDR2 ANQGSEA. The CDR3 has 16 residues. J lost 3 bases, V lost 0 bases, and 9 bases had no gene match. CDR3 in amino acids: CSVEESSGQGLYEQYF. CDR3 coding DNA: TGCAGCGTTGAAGAATCCTCGGGACAGGGACTCTACGAGCAGTACTTC.

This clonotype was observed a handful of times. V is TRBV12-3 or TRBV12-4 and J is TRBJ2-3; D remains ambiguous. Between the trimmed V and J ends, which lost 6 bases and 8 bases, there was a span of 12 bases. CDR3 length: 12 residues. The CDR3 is CASSSAGSTQYF. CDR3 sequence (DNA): TGTGCCAGCAGCTCCGCCGGTAGTACGCAGTATTTT.

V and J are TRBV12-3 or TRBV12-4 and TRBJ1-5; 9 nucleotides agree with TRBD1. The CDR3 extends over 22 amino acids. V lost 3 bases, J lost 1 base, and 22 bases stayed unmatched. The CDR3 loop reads CASSFHSSKITGGKRSNQPQHF. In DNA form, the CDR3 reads TGTGCCAGCAGTTTTCATTCGTCCAAGATCACAGGGGGCAAAAGAAGCAATCAGCCCCAGCATTTT.

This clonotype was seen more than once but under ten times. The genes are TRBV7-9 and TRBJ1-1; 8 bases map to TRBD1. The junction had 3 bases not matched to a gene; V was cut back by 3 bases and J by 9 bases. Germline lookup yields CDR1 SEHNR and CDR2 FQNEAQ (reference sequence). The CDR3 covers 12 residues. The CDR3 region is CASSFTGGKAFF. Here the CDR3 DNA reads TGTGCCAGCAGCTTCACAGGGGGAAAAGCTTTCTTT.

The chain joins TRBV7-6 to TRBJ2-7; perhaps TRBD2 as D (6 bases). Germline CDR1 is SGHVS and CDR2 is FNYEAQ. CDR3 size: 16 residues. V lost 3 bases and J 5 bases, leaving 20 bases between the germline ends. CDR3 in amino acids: CASSFAGGPGLNEQYF. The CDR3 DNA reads TGTGCCAGCAGCTTCGCCGGGGGTCCGGGATTGAACGAGCAGTACTTC.

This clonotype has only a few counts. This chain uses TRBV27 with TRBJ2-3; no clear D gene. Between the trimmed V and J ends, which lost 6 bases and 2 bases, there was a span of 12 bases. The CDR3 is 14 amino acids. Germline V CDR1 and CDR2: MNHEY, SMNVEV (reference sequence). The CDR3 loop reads CASSWGIHTDTQYF. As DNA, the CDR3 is TGTGCCAGCAGCTGGGGTATTCACACAGATACGCAGTATTTT.

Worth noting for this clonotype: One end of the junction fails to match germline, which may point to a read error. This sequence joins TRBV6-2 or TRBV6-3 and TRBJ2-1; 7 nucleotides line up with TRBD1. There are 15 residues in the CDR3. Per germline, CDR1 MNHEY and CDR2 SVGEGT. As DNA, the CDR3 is TGTGTCAGCAACGCTGACAGGGTCTACTACAATGAGCAGTTCTTC. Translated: CVSNADRVYYNEQFF.

The CDR3, as DNA: TGTGCCAGCGGCGTATGGCAGGCCGGCACCGGGGAGCTGTTTTTT. Its translation is CASGVWQAGTGELFF. This chain connects TRBV6-1 to TRBJ2-2; D remains unclear. The CDR3 spans 15 residues. CDR1 and CDR2 from the germline V gene are MNHNS and SASEGT. V gave up 8 bases and J gave up 4 bases, with 17 bases separating them.

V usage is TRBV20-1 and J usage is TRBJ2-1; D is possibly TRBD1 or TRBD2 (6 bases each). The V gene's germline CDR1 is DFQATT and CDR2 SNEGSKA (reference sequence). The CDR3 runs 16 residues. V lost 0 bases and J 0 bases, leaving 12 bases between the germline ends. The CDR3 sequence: CSARDPKGGSYNEQFF. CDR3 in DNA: TGCAGTGCTAGAGATCCGAAGGGGGGCTCCTACAATGAGCAGTTCTTC.

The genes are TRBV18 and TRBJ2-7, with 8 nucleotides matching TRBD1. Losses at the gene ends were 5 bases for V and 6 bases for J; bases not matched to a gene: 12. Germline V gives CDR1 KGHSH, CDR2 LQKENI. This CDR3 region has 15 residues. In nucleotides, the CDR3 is TGTGCCAGCTCAGCCCTTCCAGGACAGGGCGTCGAGCAGTACTTC. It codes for CASSALPGQGVEQYF.

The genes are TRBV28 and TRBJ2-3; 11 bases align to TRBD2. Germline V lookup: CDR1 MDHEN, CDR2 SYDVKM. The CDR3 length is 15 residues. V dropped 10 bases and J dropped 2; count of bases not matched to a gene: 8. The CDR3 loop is CATDGTSGYTDTQYF. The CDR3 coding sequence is TGTGCCACAGACGGGACTAGCGGATACACAGATACGCAGTATTTT.

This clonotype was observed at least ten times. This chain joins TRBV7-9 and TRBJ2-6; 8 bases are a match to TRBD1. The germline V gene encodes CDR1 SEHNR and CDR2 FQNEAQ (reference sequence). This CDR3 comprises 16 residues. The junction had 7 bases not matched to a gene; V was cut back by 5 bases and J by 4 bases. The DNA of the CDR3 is TGTGCCAGCAGCCCTCAGACAGGGGCCGGGGCCAACGTCCTGACTTTC. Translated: CASSPQTGAGANVLTF.

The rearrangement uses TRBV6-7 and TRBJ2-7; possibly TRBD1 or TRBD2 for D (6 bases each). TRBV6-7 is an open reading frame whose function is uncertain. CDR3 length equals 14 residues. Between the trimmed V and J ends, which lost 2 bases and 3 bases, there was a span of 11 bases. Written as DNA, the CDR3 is TGTGCCAGCAGTTACGGGGGGCATTTCTACGAGCAGTACTTC. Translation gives CASSYGGHFYEQYF.

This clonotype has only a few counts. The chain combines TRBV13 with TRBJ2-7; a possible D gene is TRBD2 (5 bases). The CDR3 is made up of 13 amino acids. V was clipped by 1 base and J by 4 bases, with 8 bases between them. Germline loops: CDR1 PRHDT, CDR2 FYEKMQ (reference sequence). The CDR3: CASSLAGMYEQYF. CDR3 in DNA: TGTGCCAGCAGCTTAGCGGGAATGTACGAGCAGTACTTC.

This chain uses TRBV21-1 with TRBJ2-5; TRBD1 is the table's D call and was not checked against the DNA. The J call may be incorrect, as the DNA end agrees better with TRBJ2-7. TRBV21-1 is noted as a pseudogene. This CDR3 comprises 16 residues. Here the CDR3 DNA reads TGTGCCAGCAGCAAAGTGGGGATGGGAAAGGCCTACGAGCAGTACTTC. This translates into CASSKVGMGKAYEQYF.

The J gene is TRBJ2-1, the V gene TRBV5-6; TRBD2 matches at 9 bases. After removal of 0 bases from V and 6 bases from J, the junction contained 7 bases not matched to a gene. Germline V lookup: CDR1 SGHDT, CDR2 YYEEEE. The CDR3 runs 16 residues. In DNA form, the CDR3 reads TGTGCCAGCAGCTTGGTCAGCGGGAGGATCAGCAATGAGCAGTTCTTC. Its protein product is CASSLVSGRISNEQFF. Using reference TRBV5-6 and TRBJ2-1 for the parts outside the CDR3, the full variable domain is DAGVTQSPTHLIKTRGQQVTLRCSPKSGHDTVSWYQQALGQGPQFIFQYYEEEERQRGNFPDRFSGHQFPNYSSELNVNALLLGDSALYLCASSLVSGRISNEQFFGPGTRLTVL.

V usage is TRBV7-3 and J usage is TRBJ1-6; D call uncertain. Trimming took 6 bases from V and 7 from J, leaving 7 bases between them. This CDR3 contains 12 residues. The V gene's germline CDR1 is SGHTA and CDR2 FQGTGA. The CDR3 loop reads CASRRLNSPLHF. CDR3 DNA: TGTGCCAGCAGGCGGTTGAATTCACCCCTCCACTTT.

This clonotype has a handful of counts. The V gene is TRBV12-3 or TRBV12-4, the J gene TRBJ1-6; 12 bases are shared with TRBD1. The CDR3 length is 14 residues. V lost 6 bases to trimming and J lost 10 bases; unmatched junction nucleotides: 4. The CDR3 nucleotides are TGTGCCAGCAGCTACGGGACAGGGGGCTCACCCCTCCACTTT. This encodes CASSYGTGGSPLHF.